Below, 3 T cell receptor beta chains from the same sample are listed, as sequenced in a study of T cells after yellow fever vaccination. TCRdb re-analysed the 5' RACE reads in MiXCR, keeping a single row per CDR3 protein. The sample has some 110,000 distinct CDR3 sequences; 7.5% to 9.5% are singletons. Sequencing was performed on CD8+ T cells sorted from PBMCs, taken 45 days after the yellow fever booster vaccination. The source of these receptors is a man aged 25-45 years who received the YFV17D yellow fever vaccine.

This clonotype has ten or more counts. The CDR3 coding sequence is TGTGCCATCAGTGGCATCGTAGCGGGAGGGCCGAATGAGCAGTTCTTC. This codes for CAISGIVAGGPNEQFF. J is TRBJ2-1 and V is TRBV10-3; 11 nucleotides align to TRBD2. Germline V gene sequence: CDR1 ENHRY, CDR2 SYGVKD. The V gene end was trimmed by 4 bases and the J gene end by 7 bases; junction bases not matched to a gene: 9. The CDR3 totals 16 residues.

V and J are TRBV5-4 and TRBJ2-7, with TRBD2 as a possible D gene (5 bases). The CDR3 covers 14 residues. Trimming stripped 6 bases from V and 2 bases from J, with 15 bases between. Germline V gives CDR1 SGHNT, CDR2 YYREEE (reference sequence). The CDR3 loop is CASTDGSGAYEQYF. The CDR3, as DNA: TGTGCCAGCACGGATGGGAGCGGTGCCTACGAGCAGTACTTC.

In this sample, this clonotype turned up many times. The rearrangement joins TRBV4-3 to TRBJ2-7, with TRBD2 matching 9 bases. With 3 bases clipped from V and 2 bases from J, the junction kept 2 bases outside the gene matches. Germline V CDR1 and CDR2: LGHNA, YSLEER. The CDR3 contains 14 residues. CDR3 nucleotides: TGCGCCAGCAGCCATGTAGCGGGAGCCTACGAGCAGTACTTC. This codes for CASSHVAGAYEQYF.